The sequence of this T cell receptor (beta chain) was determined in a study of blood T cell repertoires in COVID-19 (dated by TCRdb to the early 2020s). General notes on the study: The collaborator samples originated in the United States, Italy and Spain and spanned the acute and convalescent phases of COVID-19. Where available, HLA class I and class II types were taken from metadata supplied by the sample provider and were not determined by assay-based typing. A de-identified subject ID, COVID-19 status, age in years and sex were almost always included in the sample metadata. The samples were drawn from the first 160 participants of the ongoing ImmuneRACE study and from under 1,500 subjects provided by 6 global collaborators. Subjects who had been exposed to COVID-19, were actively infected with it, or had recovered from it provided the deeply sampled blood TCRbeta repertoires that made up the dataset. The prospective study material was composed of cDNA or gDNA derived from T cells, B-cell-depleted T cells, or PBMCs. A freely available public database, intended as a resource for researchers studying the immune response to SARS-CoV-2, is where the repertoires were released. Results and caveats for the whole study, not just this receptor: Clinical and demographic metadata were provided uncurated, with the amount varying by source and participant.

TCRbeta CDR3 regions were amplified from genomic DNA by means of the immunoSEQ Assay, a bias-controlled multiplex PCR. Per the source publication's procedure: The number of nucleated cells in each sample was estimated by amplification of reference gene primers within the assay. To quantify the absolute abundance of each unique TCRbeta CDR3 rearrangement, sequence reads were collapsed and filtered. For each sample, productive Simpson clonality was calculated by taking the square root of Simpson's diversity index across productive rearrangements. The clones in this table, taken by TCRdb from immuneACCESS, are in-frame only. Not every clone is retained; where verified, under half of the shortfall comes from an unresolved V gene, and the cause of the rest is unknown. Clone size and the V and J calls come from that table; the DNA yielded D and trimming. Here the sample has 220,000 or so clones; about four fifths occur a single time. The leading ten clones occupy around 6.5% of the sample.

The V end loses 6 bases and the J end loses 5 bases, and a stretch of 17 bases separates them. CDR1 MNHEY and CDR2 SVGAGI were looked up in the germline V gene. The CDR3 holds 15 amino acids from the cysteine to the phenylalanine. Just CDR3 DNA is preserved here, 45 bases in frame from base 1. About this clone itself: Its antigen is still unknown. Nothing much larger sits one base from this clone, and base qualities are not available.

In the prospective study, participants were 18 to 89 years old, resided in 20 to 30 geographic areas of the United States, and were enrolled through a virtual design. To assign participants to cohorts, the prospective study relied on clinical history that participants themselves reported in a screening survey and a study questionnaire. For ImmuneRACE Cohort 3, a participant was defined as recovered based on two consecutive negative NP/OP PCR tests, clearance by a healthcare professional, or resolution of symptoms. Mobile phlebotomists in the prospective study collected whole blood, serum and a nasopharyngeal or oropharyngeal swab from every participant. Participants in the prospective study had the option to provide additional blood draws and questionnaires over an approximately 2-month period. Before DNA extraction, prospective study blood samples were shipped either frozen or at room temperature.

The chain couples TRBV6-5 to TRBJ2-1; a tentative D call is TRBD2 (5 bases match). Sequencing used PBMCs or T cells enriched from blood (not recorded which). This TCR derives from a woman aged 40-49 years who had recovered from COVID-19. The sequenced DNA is TGTGCCAGCAGCCCGGGAAGATCTACTCACAATGAGCAGTTCTTC. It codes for CASSPGRSTHNEQFF.